These 3 T cell receptor beta chains originate from one sample sequenced in a study of T cell responses to AZD1222 COVID-19 vaccine. The method was immunoSEQ multiplex PCR; TCRdb's version includes in-frame clones alone and lacks a portion of them. The data show around 200,000 clones, approximately 94% seen once. The sequenced sample was peripheral blood, obtained 28 days after the second AZD1222 dose. The receptor source for this set is an adult who received the AZD1222 COVID-19 vaccine.

The rearrangement links TRBV19 to TRBJ1-5; D is ambiguous. This CDR3 is built from 12 residues. The V gene's germline CDR1 is LNHDA and CDR2 SQIVND (reference sequence). V shed 4 bases and J shed 6 bases, with 7 bases lying between them. The CDR3 protein is CASSSRGQPQHF. Written as DNA, the CDR3 is TGTGCCAGTAGTAGTCGGGGTCAGCCCCAGCATTTT. Full variable domain (rest looked up from reference TRBV19 and TRBJ1-5): DGGITQSPKYLFRKEGQNVTLSCEQNLNHDAMYWYRQDPGQGLRLIYYSQIVNDFQKGDIAEGYSVSREKKESFPLTVTSAQKNPTAFYLCASSSRGQPQHFGDGTRLSIL.

Only one count was recorded for this clone. The CDR3, as DNA: TGCAGCGCCACCACTGAACATGGAGATACGCAGTATTTT. Translated: CSATTEHGDTQYF. This sequence joins TRBV29-1 and TRBJ2-3; D call uncertain. The CDR3 length is 13 residues. CDR1 SQVTM and CDR2 ANQGSEA come from the germline V gene. V shed 7 bases and J shed 5 bases, with 16 bases lying between them.

CDR3 coding DNA: TGTGCCAGCAGTACCCGGGGGCCCTCTGGGGCCAACGTCCTGACTTTC. Encoded protein: CASSTRGPSGANVLTF. The genes are TRBV27 and TRBJ2-6; D possibly uses TRBD1 or TRBD2 (6 bases each). The CDR3 is made up of 16 amino acids. Trimming left V 5 bases short and J 0 bases short, with 11 bases between. Germline V lookup: CDR1 MNHEY, CDR2 SMNVEV (reference sequence).